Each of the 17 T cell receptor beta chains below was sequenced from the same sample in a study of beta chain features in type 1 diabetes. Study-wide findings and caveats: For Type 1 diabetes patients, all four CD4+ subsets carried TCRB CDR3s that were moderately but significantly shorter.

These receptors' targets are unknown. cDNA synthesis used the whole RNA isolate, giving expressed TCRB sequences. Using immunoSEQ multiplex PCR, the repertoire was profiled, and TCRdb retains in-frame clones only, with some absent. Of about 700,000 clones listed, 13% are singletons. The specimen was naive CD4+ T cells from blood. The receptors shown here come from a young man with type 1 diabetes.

CDR3: CASSQEGMNTEAFF. In DNA, the CDR3 is TGCGCCAGCTCCCAAGAAGGGATGAACACTGAAGCTTTCTTT. This chain uses TRBV5-1 with TRBJ1-1; D is unresolved. The CDR3 is 14 residues long. V was pared by 7 bases and J by 0 bases, with 13 bases between. Per germline, CDR1 SGHRS and CDR2 YFSETQ.

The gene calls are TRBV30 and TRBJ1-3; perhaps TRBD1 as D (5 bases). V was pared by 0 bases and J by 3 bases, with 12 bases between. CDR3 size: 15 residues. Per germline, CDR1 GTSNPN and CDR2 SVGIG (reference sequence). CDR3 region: CAWSVWDRDGNTIYF. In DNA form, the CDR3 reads TGTGCCTGGAGTGTATGGGACCGGGATGGAAACACCATATATTTT.

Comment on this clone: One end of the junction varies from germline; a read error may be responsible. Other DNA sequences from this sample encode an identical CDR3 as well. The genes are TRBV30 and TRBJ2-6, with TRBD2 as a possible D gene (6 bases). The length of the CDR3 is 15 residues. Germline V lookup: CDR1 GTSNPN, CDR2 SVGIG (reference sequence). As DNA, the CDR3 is TGCGCCTGGAGTGTAGGAGGGAATGGGGCCAACGTCCTGACTTTC. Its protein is CAWSVGGNGANVLTF.

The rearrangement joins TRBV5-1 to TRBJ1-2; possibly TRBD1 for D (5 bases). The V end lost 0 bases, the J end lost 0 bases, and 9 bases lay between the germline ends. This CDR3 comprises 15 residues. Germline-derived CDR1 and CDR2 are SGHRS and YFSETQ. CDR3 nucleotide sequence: TGCGCCAGCAGCTTGGACAGGCCGGCTAACTATGGCTACACCTTC. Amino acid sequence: CASSLDRPANYGYTF.

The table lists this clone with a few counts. CDR3 DNA sequence: TGCAGCGGTTCCGGGCAGGGGAACACCGGGGAGCTGTTTTTT. Its protein is CSGSGQGNTGELFF. The rearrangement joins TRBV29-1 to TRBJ2-2, with D perhaps TRBD1 (5 bases). V dropped 7 bases and J dropped 1 base, with 13 bases sitting between them. The CDR3 consists of 14 residues. Germline CDR1 is SQVTM and CDR2 is ANQGSEA.

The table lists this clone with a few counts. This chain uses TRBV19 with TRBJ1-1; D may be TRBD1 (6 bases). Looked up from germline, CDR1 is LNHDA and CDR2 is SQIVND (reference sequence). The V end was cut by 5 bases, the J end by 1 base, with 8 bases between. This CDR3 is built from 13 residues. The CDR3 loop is CASSWTENTEAFF. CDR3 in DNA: TGTGCCAGTAGTTGGACAGAGAACACTGAAGCTTTCTTT.

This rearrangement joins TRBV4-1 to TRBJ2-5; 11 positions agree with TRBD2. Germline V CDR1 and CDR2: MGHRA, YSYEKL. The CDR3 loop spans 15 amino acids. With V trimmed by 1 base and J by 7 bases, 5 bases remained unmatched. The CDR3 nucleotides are TGCGCCAGCAGCCAAGGAGTCCTAGCGGGGGGGACCCAGTACTTC. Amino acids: CASSQGVLAGGTQYF.

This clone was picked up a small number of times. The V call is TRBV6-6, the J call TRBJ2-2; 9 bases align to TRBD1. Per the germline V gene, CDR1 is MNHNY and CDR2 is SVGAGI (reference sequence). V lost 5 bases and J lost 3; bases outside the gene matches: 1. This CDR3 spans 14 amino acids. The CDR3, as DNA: TGTGCCAGCAGTAGGGACAGGGACACCGGGGAGCTGTTTTTT. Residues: CASSRDRDTGELFF.

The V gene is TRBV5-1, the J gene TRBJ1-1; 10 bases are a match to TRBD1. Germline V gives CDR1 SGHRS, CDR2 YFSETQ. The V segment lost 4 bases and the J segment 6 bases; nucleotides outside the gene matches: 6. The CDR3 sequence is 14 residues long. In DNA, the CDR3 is TGCGCCAGCAGCCCAGGGACAGGGGAGGCTGAAGCTTTCTTT. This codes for CASSPGTGEAEAFF.

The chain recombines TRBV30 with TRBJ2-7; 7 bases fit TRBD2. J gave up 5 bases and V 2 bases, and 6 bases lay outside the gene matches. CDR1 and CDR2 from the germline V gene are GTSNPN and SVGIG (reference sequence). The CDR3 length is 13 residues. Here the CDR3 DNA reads TGTGCCTGGAGTTCGCTAGCGGTCCACGAGCAGTACTTC. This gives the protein CAWSSLAVHEQYF.

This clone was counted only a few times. CDR3 DNA sequence: TGTGCCAGCAGAAAGGGACTAGGAGGAGAGACCCAGTACTTC. Protein: CASRKGLGGETQYF. The chain couples TRBV2 to TRBJ2-5; the match to TRBD2 covers 8 bases. The V gene's germline CDR1 is SNHLY and CDR2 FYNNEI. V lost 6 bases and J lost 4; bases outside the gene matches: 7. This CDR3 contains 14 residues.

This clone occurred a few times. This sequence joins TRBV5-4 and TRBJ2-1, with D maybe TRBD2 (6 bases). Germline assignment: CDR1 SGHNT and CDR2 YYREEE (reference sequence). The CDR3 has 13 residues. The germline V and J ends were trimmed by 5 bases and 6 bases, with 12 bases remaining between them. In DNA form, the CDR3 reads TGTGCCAGCAGGGAGGGATTAGGCAATGAGCAGTTCTTC. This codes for CASREGLGNEQFF.

The CDR3 sequence is CASSPRQGLNTEAFF. CDR3 coding DNA: TGTGCCAGCAGCCCCCGACAGGGATTGAACACTGAAGCTTTCTTT. This chain connects TRBV7-2 to TRBJ1-1; 7 positions agree with TRBD1. Unmatched junction bases numbered 6, after V lost 5 bases and J lost 0 bases. This CDR3 has 15 amino acids. Germline V gives CDR1 SGHTA, CDR2 FQGNSA.

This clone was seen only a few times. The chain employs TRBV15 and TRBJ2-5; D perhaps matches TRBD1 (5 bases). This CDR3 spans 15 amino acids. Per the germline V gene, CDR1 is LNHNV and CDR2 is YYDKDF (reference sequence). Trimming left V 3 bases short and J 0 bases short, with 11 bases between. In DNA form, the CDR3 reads TGTGCCACCAGCAGGGACACCTTTTACCAAGAGACCCAGTACTTC. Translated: CATSRDTFYQETQYF.

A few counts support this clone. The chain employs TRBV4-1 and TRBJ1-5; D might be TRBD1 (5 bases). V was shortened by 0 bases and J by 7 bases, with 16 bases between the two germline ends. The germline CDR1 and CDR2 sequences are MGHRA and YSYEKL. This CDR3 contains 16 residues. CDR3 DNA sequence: TGCGCCAGCAGCCAAGAGCTAAGGGGAGTAACACAGCCCCAGCATTTT. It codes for CASSQELRGVTQPQHF.

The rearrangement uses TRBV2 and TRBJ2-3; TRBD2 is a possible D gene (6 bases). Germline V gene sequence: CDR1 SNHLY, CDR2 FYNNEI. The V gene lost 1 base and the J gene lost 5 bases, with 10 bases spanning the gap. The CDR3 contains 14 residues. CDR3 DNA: TGTGCCAGCAGTGAAGATATGGGGGGAGATACGCAGTATTTT. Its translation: CASSEDMGGDTQYF.

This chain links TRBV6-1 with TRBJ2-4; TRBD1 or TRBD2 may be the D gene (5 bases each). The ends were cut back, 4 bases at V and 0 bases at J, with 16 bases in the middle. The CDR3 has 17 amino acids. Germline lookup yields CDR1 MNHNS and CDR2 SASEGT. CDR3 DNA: TGTGCCAGCAGTGTTGGAGTCGGGGCAGTAGCCAAAAACATTCAGTACTTC. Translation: CASSVGVGAVAKNIQYF.